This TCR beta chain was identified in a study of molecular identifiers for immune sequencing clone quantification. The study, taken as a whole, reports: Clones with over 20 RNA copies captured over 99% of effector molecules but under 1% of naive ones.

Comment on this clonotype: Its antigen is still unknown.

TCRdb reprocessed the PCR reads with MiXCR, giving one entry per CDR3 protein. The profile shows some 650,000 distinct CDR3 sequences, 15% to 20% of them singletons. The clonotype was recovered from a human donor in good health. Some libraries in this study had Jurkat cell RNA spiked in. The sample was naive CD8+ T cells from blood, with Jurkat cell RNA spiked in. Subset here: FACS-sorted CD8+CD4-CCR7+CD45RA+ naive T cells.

The CDR3 region has the DNA TGCGCCAGCAGCCAAGTGGGCTTTGGTGAAAAACTGTTTTTT. It encodes CASSQVGFGEKLFF. The chain employs TRBV4-1 and TRBJ1-4, with unresolved D. V shed 1 base and J shed 7 bases, with 10 bases lying between them. This CDR3 region has 14 residues. The germline V gene has CDR1 MGHRA and CDR2 YSYEKL.